Sequencing of this T cell receptor (beta chain) was carried out in a study of T cell repertoires in cytomegalovirus infection. Germline lookup yields CDR1 MNHEY and CDR2 SMNVEV (reference sequence). Unmatched junction bases numbered 3, after V lost 3 bases and J lost 8 bases. The CDR3 contains 13 residues. TCRdb passed the reads through MiXCR, listing each CDR3 protein once. Of about 890,000 distinct CDR3 sequences in the sample, roughly 30% were seen once. This clonotype was picked up a small number of times. Its antigen is unknown. This material consisted of cultured CD8+ T cells from PBMCs, taken from culture after CMV antigen stimulation. This chain links TRBV27 with TRBJ2-1; 8 bases map to TRBD1. This receptor was identified in a human donor in good health (CMV status not recorded). Some clones in this sample may be carry-over from other donors' samples. The DNA of the CDR3 is TGTGCCAGCAGTTTCCTGACAGGGGATGAGCAGTTCTTC. This gives the protein CASSFLTGDEQFF.